What follows are 21 T cell receptor beta chains derived from one specimen sequenced in a study of blood T cell repertoires in COVID-19 (dated by TCRdb to between 2020 and 2021). Receptor libraries were prepared by the immunoSEQ multiplex PCR assay. TCRdb retrieved this table from immuneACCESS and kept in-frame rearrangements only. Not all clones are present; in checked studies, unresolved V genes account for under half, and no reason is known for the remainder. The sample table holds about 160,000 clones, of which roughly 88% were seen once. 6.5% to 7.5% of the sample is held by the ten biggest clonotypes. The specimen sequenced was peripheral blood. These receptor sequences come from a man of 80 years or more with COVID-19, enrolled during active disease.

The chain uses TRBV9 and TRBJ2-7, with D maybe TRBD1 (5 bases). The V end lost 0 bases, the J end lost 3 bases, and 16 bases lay between the germline ends. The CDR3 contains 16 residues. Germline CDR1 SGDLS, CDR2 YYNGEE. CDR3 residues: CASSVAARTTHYEQYF. CDR3 bases: TGTGCCAGCAGCGTAGCCGCAAGGACAACCCACTACGAGCAGTACTTC.

The rearrangement joins TRBV4-2 to TRBJ2-4; 10 positions match TRBD1. CDR1 is LGHNA, CDR2 YNFKEQ, per germline. V trimming: 4 bases; J trimming: 3 bases; junction bases outside the gene matches: 12. This CDR3 spans 18 amino acids. In DNA form, the CDR3 reads TGTGCCAGCAGCCTAGACCCCGGGACAGGGGTTGGCAAAAACATTCAGTACTTC. Translated: CASSLDPGTGVGKNIQYF.

The chain recombines TRBV19 with TRBJ1-4; 8 nucleotides line up with TRBD1. Trimming took 7 bases from V and 4 from J; bases not matched to a gene: 8. In germline, CDR1 is LNHDA, CDR2 SQIVND (reference sequence). This CDR3 is 15 amino acids long. The CDR3 DNA reads as TGTGCCAGTAACCTAAAAGGACAGGGTAATGAAAAACTGTTTTTT. Protein: CASNLKGQGNEKLFF.

The rearrangement links TRBV29-1 to TRBJ2-7, with TRBD1 as a possible D gene (5 bases). The CDR3 is made up of 10 amino acids. Germline-derived CDR1 and CDR2 are SQVTM and ANQGSEA. The V end lost 5 bases, the J end lost 6 bases, and 8 bases lay between the germline ends. The CDR3 reads CSVKTAEQYF. CDR3 nucleotides: TGCAGCGTTAAGACAGCCGAGCAGTACTTC.

The chain has TRBV6-5 and TRBJ2-2; TRBD1 agrees at 8 bases. V was pared by 2 bases and J by 3 bases, with 5 bases of the junction left unmatched. This CDR3 has 16 amino acids. Germline V gives CDR1 MNHEY, CDR2 SVGAGI. The CDR3 here is CASSYLRGRDTGELFF. Here the CDR3 DNA reads TGTGCCAGCAGTTACCTCAGGGGGCGGGACACCGGGGAGCTGTTTTTT.

V gene TRBV12-5 combines with J gene TRBJ2-5, with 10 bases aligning to TRBD2. Germline assignment: CDR1 LGHNT and CDR2 FRNRAP. The CDR3 is 15 residues long. J lost 5 bases, V lost 6 bases, and 9 bases had no gene match. CDR3 amino acids: CASGMSGGAMETQYF. The CDR3 DNA reads as TGTGCTAGTGGGATGAGCGGGGGGGCGATGGAGACCCAGTACTTC.

This clone was observed once. The genes are TRBV28 and TRBJ1-1; D is ambiguous. This CDR3 contains 12 residues. The V gene's germline CDR1 is MDHEN and CDR2 SYDVKM. V lost 2 bases, J lost 11 bases, and 12 bases lay in between. The CDR3 protein is CASSLVHAEAFF. CDR3 sequence (DNA): TGTGCCAGCAGTTTAGTACACGCGGAGGCTTTCTTT.

The V and J genes are TRBV15 and TRBJ2-3, with TRBD2 identical over 12 bases. Germline V CDR1 and CDR2: LNHNV, YYDKDF (reference sequence). The CDR3 loop spans 14 amino acids. V lost 9 bases, J lost 0 bases, and 1 base stayed unmatched. The CDR3 region has the DNA TGTGCCACAACTAGCGGGGGGAGCACAGATACGCAGTATTTT. It translates to CATTSGGSTDTQYF. Supplemented by reference TRBV15 and TRBJ2-3, the full variable domain reads DAMVIQNPRYQVTQFGKPVTLSCSQTLNHNVMYWYQQKSSQAPKLLFHYYDKDFNNEADTPDNFQSRRPNTSFCFLDIRSPGLGDTAMYLCATTSGGSTDTQYFGPGTRLTVL.

The V call is TRBV10-3, the J call TRBJ1-6; 7 nucleotides line up with TRBD1. V was pared by 3 bases and J by 0 bases, with 8 bases of the junction left unmatched. The CDR3 extends over 18 amino acids. From germline, CDR1 is ENHRY and CDR2 SYGVKD. This chain's CDR3 is CAISDRDRKSSYNSPLHF. The CDR3 coding sequence is TGTGCCATCAGTGACAGGGACAGAAAGAGCTCCTATAATTCACCCCTCCACTTT.

The chain carries TRBV11-2 and TRBJ1-2; D gene unclear. The CDR3 sequence is 15 residues long. Looked up from germline, CDR1 is SGHAT and CDR2 is FQNNGV. Deletions cut 5 bases from V and 8 bases from J, with 21 bases between. CDR3 protein: CASSPSGYGERGYTF. The CDR3 nucleotides read TGTGCCAGCAGCCCTAGCGGGTACGGGGAACGGGGCTACACCTTC. The full variable domain, with the rest looked up from reference TRBV11-2 and TRBJ1-2, is EAGVAQSPRYKIIEKRQSVAFWCNPISGHATLYWYQQILGQGPKLLIQFQNNGVVDDSQLPKDRFSAERLKGVDSTLKIQPAKLEDSAVYLCASSPSGYGERGYTFGSGTRLTVV.

The chain joins TRBV11-2 to TRBJ1-6, with no clear D. The germline V gene encodes CDR1 SGHAT and CDR2 FQNNGV. CDR3 length: 16 residues. V was pared by 3 bases and J by 4 bases, with 13 bases between. The CDR3 here is CASSLTGSGYNSPLHF. The CDR3 DNA reads as TGTGCCAGCAGCTTGACCGGTTCGGGATATAATTCACCCCTCCACTTT.

The chain employs TRBV6-5 and TRBJ2-7; D is ambiguous. This CDR3 region has 15 residues. V dropped 5 bases and J dropped 3 bases, with 17 bases sitting between them. Germline V CDR1 and CDR2: MNHEY, SVGAGI. In nucleotides, the CDR3 is TGTGCCAGCAGTCCCCCTCTGGGTTCGGGCTACGAGCAGTACTTC. The encoded protein is CASSPPLGSGYEQYF.

The chain joins TRBV12-3 or TRBV12-4 to TRBJ2-2; D remains ambiguous. The CDR3 consists of 13 residues. V lost 8 bases and J 6 bases, leaving 13 bases between the germline ends. The CDR3 DNA sequence: TGTGCCAGCCGGCGGAGCAAGGCCGGGGAGCTGTTTTTT. Translating gives CASRRSKAGELFF.

J is TRBJ2-7 and V is TRBV21-1; no DNA check was done on the table's D call, TRBD2. TRBV21-1 has pseudogene status. The CDR3 consists of 15 residues. For the CDR3, the DNA is TGTGCCAGCAGCAAAGAGAGGACTACATACTACGAGCAGTACTTC. Its protein product is CASSKERTTYYEQYF.

This clone was detected once. The chain is built from TRBV6-2 or TRBV6-3 and TRBJ2-7; D gene unclear. The CDR3 has 13 amino acids. Germline CDR1 is MNHEY and CDR2 is SVGEGT. The ends were cut back, 2 bases at V and 2 bases at J, with 7 bases in the middle. CDR3 residues: CASSYTTAYEQYF. DNA of the CDR3: TGTGCCAGCAGTTACACAACCGCCTACGAGCAGTACTTC.

The chain recombines TRBV5-1 with TRBJ1-1; weak D call: TRBD1 (5 bases). This CDR3 spans 13 amino acids. V was cut by 4 bases and J by 6 bases, with 13 bases left in between. Germline-derived CDR1 and CDR2 are SGHRS and YFSETQ. The CDR3 bases are TGCGCCAGCAGCCCCCGGGGGGGATCTGAAGCTTTCTTT. Protein product: CASSPRGGSEAFF.

V gene TRBV5-1 combines with J gene TRBJ2-1; possible D gene TRBD2, 5 bases. Per germline, CDR1 SGHRS and CDR2 YFSETQ. Trimming pared 2 bases from V and 6 bases from J, leaving 18 bases between. CDR3 length: 16 residues. The CDR3 reads CASSLQVGVVGNEQFF. For the CDR3, the DNA is TGCGCCAGCAGCTTACAAGTCGGGGTGGTGGGCAATGAGCAGTTCTTC.

The V gene is TRBV18, the J gene TRBJ1-1, with a weak D call TRBD1 (5 bases). The CDR3 has 15 amino acids. CDR1 and CDR2 (germline): KGHSH, LQKENI. Trimming shortened V by 5 bases and J by 1 base, and 14 bases separated the two germline ends. The CDR3 DNA is TGTGCCAGCTCAGTTCACCAAACAGGGAACACTGAAGCTTTCTTT. Translating it yields CASSVHQTGNTEAFF.

The chain couples TRBV19 to TRBJ1-6, with a possible D match to TRBD1 (5 bases). Trimming removed 7 bases from V and 4 bases from J, with 23 bases in between. The CDR3 is made up of 18 amino acids. Germline V lookup: CDR1 LNHDA, CDR2 SQIVND (reference sequence). CDR3 sequence (DNA): TGTGCCAGTACCGGTAGGCGGGGGGTACGGGCTTATAATTCACCCCTCCACTTT. It specifies CASTGRRGVRAYNSPLHF.

This sequence joins TRBV7-6 and TRBJ1-4; the D is unclear. Looked up from germline, CDR1 is SGHVS and CDR2 is FNYEAQ. Trimming took off 1 base at V and 1 base at J, with 7 bases between the two ends. The CDR3 is 15 residues long. CDR3 sequence: CASSLESGTNEKLFF. CDR3 DNA sequence: TGTGCCAGCAGCTTAGAGTCGGGAACTAATGAAAAACTGTTTTTT.

The V gene is TRBV19, the J gene TRBJ1-3; possible D gene TRBD1, 5 bases. CDR3 length: 15 amino acids. Germline loops: CDR1 LNHDA, CDR2 SQIVND (reference sequence). The V gene lost 2 bases and the J gene lost 0 bases, with 8 bases spanning the gap. The CDR3 protein is CASSITDSSGNTIYF. The CDR3 DNA reads TGTGCCAGTAGTATAACAGACAGCTCTGGAAACACCATATATTTT.